This T cell receptor beta chain was captured by sequencing in a study of CD8 T cells in Susac syndrome. Random hexamers primed reverse transcription of roughly 0.5 to 1 ug RNA. The amplification used immunoSEQ multiplex PCR on TCR beta CDR3; it spanned 54 Vbeta and 13 Jbeta. Each CDR3 protein gets one entry after TCRdb re-called the immunoSEQ multiplex PCR reads with MiXCR. The table lists more than 120,000 distinct CDR3 sequences, roughly 95% of them singletons. This CDR3 spans 16 amino acids. Trimming stripped 1 base from V and 2 bases from J, with 12 bases between. Germline CDR1 is LGHDT and CDR2 is YNNKEL (reference sequence). TEMRA cells were FACS-enriched and CD8+ and CD4+ T cells negatively isolated.

The V call is TRBV3-1, the J call TRBJ2-1; D is perhaps TRBD2 (6 bases). Material: CD4+ T cells from PBMCs. The receptor's source is a human donor in good health. The CDR3 DNA sequence: TGTGCCAGCAGCCAAGCTGGCGGGATCCCCTACAATGAGCAGTTCTTC. It is translated as CASSQAGGIPYNEQFF.